This T cell receptor (beta chain) stems from a study of blood T cell repertoires in COVID-19. Study context: Both acute and convalescent COVID-19 samples were obtained from the United States, Italy and Spain. T cells, B-cell-depleted T cells, or PBMCs provided the cDNA or gDNA that served as material.

Authors' analysis steps: Researchers report that nucleated cell counts were estimated from reference gene primer amplification. Profiled with immunoSEQ multiplex PCR; TCRdb holds only in-frame clones, not every one. The V and J calls and clone size are taken from that table; D and trimming were inferred from the DNA. The table includes a few hundred thousand clones, about 86% detected once. V lost 4 bases, J lost 6 bases, and 6 bases stayed unmatched. This CDR3 is 14 amino acids long. The V gene's germline CDR1 is SGHRS and CDR2 YFSETQ. This clonotype originated in a young woman who had recovered from COVID-19. Specimen: peripheral blood. The chain has TRBV5-1 and TRBJ1-4; 7 bases match TRBD1. CDR3 in DNA: TGCGCCAGCAGCCGAGGACAGGAGTATGAAAAACTGTTTTTT. This gives the protein CASSRGQEYEKLFF.